What follows describes a single T cell receptor beta chain. Its antigen is as yet unknown. These data originate in a study of shared clonotypes between healthy human individuals. Study overall: Those who served as donors were two women and a few men between the ages of 18 and 49. Study results and limitations: Exclusively blood specimens were collected; tissue repertoires likely differ.

Spread over ten immunoSEQ deep assay plates, unsorted PBMC DNA underwent sequencing. Measured with immunoSEQ multiplex PCR; TCRdb has only the in-frame clones, and not every one. This sample carries 450,000 to 500,000 clones, around 73% of them seen once, and the ten largest clones take 9.5% to 15%. The study enrolled healthy HIV-negative adults without recent acute infections or vaccinations as donors. With V trimmed by 0 bases and J by 4 bases, 2 bases remained unmatched. The CDR3 extends over 14 amino acids. Germline V CDR1 and CDR2: SGHDT, YYEEEE. The sequenced material came from PBMCs. This chain connects TRBV5-6 to TRBJ1-2; the match to TRBD1 covers 8 bases. The TCR was taken from a woman aged 35 to 49 in good health. Some clones in this sample may be carry-over from other donors' samples. This chain's CDR3 is CASSLARGLYGYTF. DNA of the CDR3: TGTGCCAGCAGCTTGGCCAGGGGGCTCTATGGCTACACCTTC.